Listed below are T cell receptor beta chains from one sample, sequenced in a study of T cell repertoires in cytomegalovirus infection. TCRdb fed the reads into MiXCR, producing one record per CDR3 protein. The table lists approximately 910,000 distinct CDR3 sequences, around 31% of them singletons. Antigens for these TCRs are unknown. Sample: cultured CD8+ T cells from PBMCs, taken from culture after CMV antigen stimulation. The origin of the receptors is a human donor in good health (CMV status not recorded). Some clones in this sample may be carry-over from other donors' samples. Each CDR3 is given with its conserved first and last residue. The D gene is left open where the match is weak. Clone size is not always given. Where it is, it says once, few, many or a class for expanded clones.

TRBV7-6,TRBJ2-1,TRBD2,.,CASSGRLAGAPSYNEQFF,TGTGCCAGCAGCGGAAGACTAGCGGGGGCTCCCTCCTACAATGAGCAGTTCTTC
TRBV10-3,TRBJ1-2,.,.,CAISDGLNYGYTF,TGTGCCATCAGTGACGGCCTTAACTATGGCTACACCTTC
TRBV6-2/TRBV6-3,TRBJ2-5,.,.,CASSQEGPQETQYF,TGTGCCAGCAGCCAAGAGGGGCCCCAAGAGACCCAGTACTTC
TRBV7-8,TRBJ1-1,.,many,CASSSSSGAAGIAFF,TGTGCCAGCAGCTCTAGCTCAGGGGCCGCAGGTATAGCTTTCTTT
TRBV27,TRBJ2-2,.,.,CASSSQSVVGTGELFF,TGTGCCAGCAGTTCACAGTCGGTCGTTGGCACCGGGGAGCTGTTTTTT
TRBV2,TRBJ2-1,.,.,CASGGSGNEQFF,TGTGCCAGCGGGGGCTCCGGCAATGAGCAGTTCTTC
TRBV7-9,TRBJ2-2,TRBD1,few,CASSLVGQGATGELFF,TGTGCCAGCAGCTTAGTGGGACAGGGGGCAACCGGGGAGCTGTTTTTT
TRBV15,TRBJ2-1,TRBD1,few,CATSSYRQGDEQFF,TGTGCCACCAGCAGTTATCGACAGGGGGATGAGCAGTTCTTC
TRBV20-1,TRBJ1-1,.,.,CSAIDPTNTEAFF,TGCAGTGCTATTGATCCCACGAACACTGAAGCTTTCTTT
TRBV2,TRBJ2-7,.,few,CARGADTYEQYF,TGTGCCAGAGGGGCGGACACCTACGAGCAGTACTTC
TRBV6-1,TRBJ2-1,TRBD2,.,CASSEGGGKMEFF,TGTGCCAGCAGTGAAGGGGGGGGGAAAATGGAGTTCTTC
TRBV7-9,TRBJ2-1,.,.,CASMLDDNEQFF,TGTGCCAGCATGCTGGATGACAATGAGCAGTTCTTC
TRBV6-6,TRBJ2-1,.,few,CASSYPYGDEQFF,TGTGCCAGCAGTTACCCCTACGGGGATGAGCAGTTCTTC
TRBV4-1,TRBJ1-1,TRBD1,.,CASSQVGGGFTEAFF,TGCGCCAGCAGCCAAGTCGGAGGGGGCTTCACTGAAGCTTTCTTT
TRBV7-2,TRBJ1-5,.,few,CASSPTWGLDSNQPQHF,TGTGCCAGCAGCCCAACGTGGGGACTTGATAGCAATCAGCCCCAGCATTTT
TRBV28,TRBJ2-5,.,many,CASSLSYSETQYF,TGTGCCAGCAGTTTAAGCTATTCGGAGACCCAGTACTTC
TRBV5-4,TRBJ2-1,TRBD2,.,CVSSLRLAGGPDSYNEQFF,TGTGTCAGCAGCTTGAGGCTAGCGGGGGGCCCCGACTCCTACAATGAGCAGTTCTTC
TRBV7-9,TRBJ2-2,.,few,CASSGGSQNTGELFF,TGTGCCAGCAGCGGCGGATCCCAAAACACCGGGGAGCTGTTTTTT
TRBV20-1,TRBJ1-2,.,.,CSARNPEVYGYTF,TGCAGTGCTAGAAATCCGGAGGTCTATGGCTACACCTTC
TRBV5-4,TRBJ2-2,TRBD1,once,CVSSSRDRSNTGELFF,TGTGTCAGCAGCTCTCGGGACAGATCGAACACCGGGGAGCTGTTTTTT
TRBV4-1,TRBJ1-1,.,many,CASSLDSPNTEAFF,TGCGCCAGCAGCCTGGACTCTCCGAACACTGAAGCTTTCTTT
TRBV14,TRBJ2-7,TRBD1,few,CASSQEYRGLLYEQYF,TGTGCCAGCAGCCAGGAGTACAGGGGGCTACTCTACGAGCAGTACTTC
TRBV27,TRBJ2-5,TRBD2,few,CASSSSGTRERGSTETQYF,TGTGCCAGCAGTTCCTCTGGGACGCGCGAGCGGGGTTCAACAGAGACCCAGTACTTC
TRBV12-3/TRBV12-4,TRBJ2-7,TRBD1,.,CASRSSGTGGGPVSYEQYF,TGTGCCAGCAGGTCCTCCGGGACAGGGGGCGGACCAGTCTCCTACGAGCAGTACTTC
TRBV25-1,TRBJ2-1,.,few,CASSAPGIARYNEQFF,TGTGCCAGCAGTGCCCCCGGGATAGCTCGTTACAATGAGCAGTTCTTC
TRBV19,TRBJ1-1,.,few,CASSIKGMRRTEAFF,TGTGCCAGTAGTATCAAGGGGATGAGGAGGACTGAAGCTTTCTTT
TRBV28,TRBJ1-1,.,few,CASSLMVSNTEAFF,TGTGCCAGCAGTCTCATGGTTTCAAACACTGAAGCTTTCTTT
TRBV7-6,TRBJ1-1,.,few,CASSPGGGDLGAFF,TGTGCCAGCAGCCCGGGAGGGGGGGACCTCGGAGCTTTCTTT
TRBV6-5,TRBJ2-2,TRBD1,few,CASSYCWDRSNYVCTGELFF,TGTGCCAGCAGTTACTGTTGGGACAGATCGAACTACGTTTGCACCGGGGAGCTGTTTTTT
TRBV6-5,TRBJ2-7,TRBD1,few,CASRIGQVSYEQYF,TGTGCCAGCAGGATTGGACAGGTCTCCTACGAGCAGTACTTC
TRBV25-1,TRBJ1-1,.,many,CASGLEGPNTEAFF,TGTGCCAGCGGCCTAGAGGGGCCGAACACTGAAGCTTTCTTT
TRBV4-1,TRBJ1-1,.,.,CASSPQVVGVGTEAFF,TGCGCCAGCAGCCCACAAGTTGTAGGGGTCGGAACTGAAGCTTTCTTT
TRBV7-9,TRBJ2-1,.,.,CASSLVGTGSYNEQFF,TGTGCCAGCAGCTTAGTCGGGACGGGCTCCTACAATGAGCAGTTCTTC
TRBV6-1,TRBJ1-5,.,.,CASSEAVGDYQPQHF,TGTGCCAGCAGTGAAGCGGTGGGGGACTATCAGCCCCAGCATTTT
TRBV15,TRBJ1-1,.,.,CATRVGQALNTEAFF,TGTGCCACCAGAGTAGGGCAGGCCTTGAACACTGAAGCTTTCTTT
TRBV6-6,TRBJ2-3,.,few,CASSYLSVSTDTQYF,TGTGCCAGCAGTTACCTTAGCGTTAGCACAGATACGCAGTATTTT
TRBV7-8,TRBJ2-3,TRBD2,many,CASSLGTSGGLSTDTQYF,TGTGCCAGCAGCTTGGGGACTAGCGGGGGCCTTAGCACAGATACGCAGTATTTT
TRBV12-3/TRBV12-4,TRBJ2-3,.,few,CASSPGGMVAGDTQYF,TGTGCCAGCAGTCCAGGGGGTATGGTAGCGGGGGATACGCAGTATTTT
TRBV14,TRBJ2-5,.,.,CASNQEPGPQETQYF,TGTGCCAGCAACCAAGAGCCGGGGCCGCAAGAGACCCAGTACTTC
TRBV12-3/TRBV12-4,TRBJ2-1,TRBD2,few,CASSFQLAGVYNEQFF,TGTGCCAGCAGTTTTCAACTAGCGGGGGTTTACAATGAGCAGTTCTTC
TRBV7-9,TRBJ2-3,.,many,CASSLARGGRDTQYF,TGTGCCAGCAGCTTAGCGCGGGGAGGCCGAGATACGCAGTATTTT